The rows below give T cell receptor beta chains drawn from one sample of a study of CD8 T cells in Susac syndrome. TCRdb fed the immunoSEQ multiplex PCR reads into MiXCR, producing one record per CDR3 protein. Of roughly 120,000 distinct CDR3 sequences listed, around 96% are singletons. The sequenced sample consisted of CD4+ T cells from PBMCs. These receptors originate from a human donor in good health. The CDR3 runs from the conserved cysteine through the conserved F or W.

V,CDR3
TRBV7-9,CASSLPLPGELFF
TRBV2,CASSASGRESTDTQYF
TRBV15,CATSRDTAYGYTF
TRBV12-3/TRBV12-4,CASSFLDTQYF
TRBV6-1,CASSELTDYEQYF
TRBV20-1,CSASRPSFSYEQYF
TRBV3-1,CASSQDRRKDRNLHEQYF
TRBV15,CATSRRTGGYGYTF
TRBV20-1,CSARQGTEAFF
TRBV6-5,CASSYSSGALFSGANVLTF
TRBV7-2,CASSLGQLYEQYF
TRBV2,CATLGTEIRTNYGYTF
TRBV7-2,CASSSVGQGGTEAFF
TRBV29-1,CSVADSQNQPQHF
TRBV21-1,CASTQGRGSIQYF
TRBV20-1,CSARDPEKNTEAFF
TRBV20-1,CSGLYSLSNQPQHF
TRBV25-1,CASSSGTLESGGYTF
TRBV19,CASSLRGVYNEQFF
TRBV3-1,CASSQSVDTQYF
TRBV2,CASGGEGVNTGELFF
TRBV6-2/TRBV6-3,CASSFNPETEAFF
TRBV27,CASSWRGQSYGYTF
TRBV2,CASSEEVSTEAFF
TRBV5-1,CASSGTSASTDTQYF
TRBV18,CASSPQGTIPTDTQYF
TRBV7-8,CASGTGTREKLFF
TRBV30,CAWSEAGREKLFF
TRBV9,CASSAGLAPNTGELFF